A selection of T cell receptor beta chains follows, all from one sample in a study of blood T cell repertoires in COVID-19. Clones were sequenced by immunoSEQ multiplex PCR, and TCRdb holds only the in-frame ones, with some missing. The repertoire has approximately 260,000 clones, 75% to 90% of them found once; the top ten carry approximately 3.3%. Sequenced material: peripheral blood. These TCRs come from a woman aged 40-49 years with acute or convalescent COVID-19. Both conserved end residues are trimmed from each CDR3. The order of the fields is V gene, J gene, CDR3 protein.

TRBV5-1	TRBJ1-4	ASSFTGPTNEKLF
TRBV24-1	TRBJ2-4	ATSPLAGVLAKNIQY
TRBV6-6	TRBJ1-1	ASSKQGAATEAF
TRBV5-6	TRBJ2-3	ASTSTDSYTDTQY
TRBV9	TRBJ1-1	ASSAGPFDAEAF
TRBV13	TRBJ1-2	ASSTRGLNGYT
TRBV30	TRBJ1-1	AWTRRSRNTEAF
TRBV7-6	TRBJ2-1	ASSPGVRGGHNEQF
TRBV5-1	TRBJ2-3	ASSPNVAGRSTDTQY
TRBV12-5	TRBJ2-2	ASGLRTAGFGELF
TRBV9	TRBJ1-2	ASSVESGSGYT
TRBV2	TRBJ1-2	ASSEDRGFYGYT
TRBV27	TRBJ1-2	ASSLSYSLVRLYGYT
TRBV12-3/TRBV12-4	TRBJ1-1	ASSLGRTEAF
TRBV20-1	TRBJ1-1	SASFGGSINTEAF
TRBV10-3	TRBJ2-5	AISPGTSGETQY
TRBV4-1	TRBJ1-6	ASSQDWSGFGSPLH
TRBV5-6	TRBJ1-6	ASSFGQGNSPLH
TRBV5-4	TRBJ2-1	ASSARRDEQF
TRBV14	TRBJ1-3	ASSQYLANTIY
TRBV20-1	TRBJ1-2	SAGSTGTYT
TRBV6-6	TRBJ1-2	ASTDRGYGYT
TRBV5-1	TRBJ1-2	ASTLYSGGAVGGYT
TRBV21-1	TRBJ1-5	ASSKGQGISVRKDQPQH
TRBV12-3/TRBV12-4	TRBJ1-2	ASSLGRDLGYT
TRBV27	TRBJ1-3	ASSPLQGAFGTIY
TRBV19	TRBJ1-5	AGGQEGQPQH
TRBV24-1	TRBJ2-2	ATSDGQGSRTGELF